This T cell receptor (beta chain) derives from a study of T cells in Graves' hyperthyroidism and ophthalmopathy. The CDR3 is made up of 16 amino acids. CDR1 is LGHNT and CDR2 is FRNRAP in the germline V gene. Unmatched junction bases numbered 5, after V lost 1 base and J lost 5 bases. This clonotype was counted at least ten times. At least 3 on the Clinical Activity Score was recorded for ophthalmopathy patients, who also had NOSPECS grade at least 4 and duration under 3 months. Lactation, pregnancy, other autoimmune disease or uncontrolled infection excluded patients. TCR beta CDR3 regions were amplified from RNA. The HTBI primer set drove a first-round RT-PCR of the TCR CDR3. TCRdb redid the calling of the multiplex PCR reads with MiXCR, one entry per CDR3 protein. The table records about 400,000 distinct CDR3 sequences, about 14% of them present only once.

This chain uses TRBV12-5 with TRBJ2-1, with 10 bases identical to TRBD2. Specimen: blood. The source of this sequence is a man aged 50 to 59 with Graves' ophthalmopathy. The CDR3 protein is CASGLASGRQHNEQFF. CDR3 DNA: TGTGCTAGTGGTTTGGCTAGCGGGAGACAACACAATGAGCAGTTCTTC. The full variable domain, rest sourced from reference TRBV12-5 and TRBJ2-1, is DARVTQTPRHKVTEMGQEVTMRCQPILGHNTVFWYRQTMMQGLELLAYFRNRAPLDDSGMPKDRFSAEMPDATLATLKIQPSEPRDSAVYFCASGLASGRQHNEQFFGPGTRLTVL.